The 5 T cell receptor beta chains presented below share a single source sample, sequenced in a study of blood T cell repertoires in COVID-19. The protocol was immunoSEQ multiplex PCR, while the TCRdb copy is restricted to in-frame clones and leaves out a portion. The sample contains around 70,000 clones, 70% to 90% of which appear only once. Input material: peripheral blood. All receptors derive from a man between 65 and 85 years old with acute or convalescent COVID-19.

This clone was seen a few times. The chain is built from TRBV19 and TRBJ2-7; D might be TRBD2 (5 bases). CDR3 size: 12 residues. V was shortened by 2 bases and J by 7 bases, with 9 bases between the two germline ends. Germline CDR1 is LNHDA and CDR2 is SQIVND (reference sequence). DNA of the CDR3: TGTGCCAGTAGTATACTCGGAGGAGAGCAGTACTTC. Its protein is CASSILGGEQYF.

This clone was found once. The genes are TRBV2 and TRBJ2-2; weak D call: TRBD1 (6 bases). CDR1 SNHLY and CDR2 FYNNEI come from the germline V gene. The CDR3 has 15 amino acids. V lost 2 bases, J lost 4 bases, and 11 bases lay in between. The CDR3 DNA is TGTGCCAGCAGTGAACACAGGGTGGGCACCGGGGAGCTGTTTTTT. Amino acids: CASSEHRVGTGELFF.

The chain couples TRBV5-6 to TRBJ2-7, with TRBD1 matching 7 bases. Looked up from germline, CDR1 is SGHDT and CDR2 is YYEEEE. V trimming: 0 bases; J trimming: 3 bases; junction bases outside the gene matches: 9. The CDR3 contains 16 residues. CDR3 in amino acids: CASSLASTGHRYEQYF. The CDR3 DNA sequence: TGTGCCAGCAGCTTGGCCTCGACAGGGCACCGCTACGAGCAGTACTTC.

This chain joins TRBV7-8 and TRBJ1-2; D unresolved. Trimming pared 1 base from V and 4 bases from J, leaving 7 bases between. CDR3 length: 13 amino acids. Looked up from germline, CDR1 is SGHVS and CDR2 is FQNEAQ. CDR3 loop: CASSLGGGYGYTF. CDR3 DNA: TGTGCCAGCAGCTTAGGCGGTGGCTATGGCTACACCTTC.

The gene calls are TRBV7-3 and TRBJ2-1; 12 bases are shared with TRBD2. CDR1 is SGHTA, CDR2 FQGTGA, per germline. This CDR3 has 15 residues. The J segment lost 8 bases and the V segment lost 5 bases, leaving 7 bases of the junction unmatched. CDR3 nucleotides: TGTGCCAGCAGCGGCGGACTAGCGGGATTACATGAGCAGTTCTTC. Protein: CASSGGLAGLHEQFF.